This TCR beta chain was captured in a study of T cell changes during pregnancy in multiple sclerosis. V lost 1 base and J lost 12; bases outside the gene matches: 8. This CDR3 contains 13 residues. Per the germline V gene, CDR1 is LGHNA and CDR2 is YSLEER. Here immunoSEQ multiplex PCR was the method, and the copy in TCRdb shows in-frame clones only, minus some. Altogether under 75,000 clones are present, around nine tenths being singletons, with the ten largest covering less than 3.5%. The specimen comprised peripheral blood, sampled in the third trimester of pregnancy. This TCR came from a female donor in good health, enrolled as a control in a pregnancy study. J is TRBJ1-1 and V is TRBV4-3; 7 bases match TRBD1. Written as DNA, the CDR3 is TGCGCCAGCAGCCAAGGGGACAGATATCAGACTTTCTTT. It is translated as CASSQGDRYQTFF.